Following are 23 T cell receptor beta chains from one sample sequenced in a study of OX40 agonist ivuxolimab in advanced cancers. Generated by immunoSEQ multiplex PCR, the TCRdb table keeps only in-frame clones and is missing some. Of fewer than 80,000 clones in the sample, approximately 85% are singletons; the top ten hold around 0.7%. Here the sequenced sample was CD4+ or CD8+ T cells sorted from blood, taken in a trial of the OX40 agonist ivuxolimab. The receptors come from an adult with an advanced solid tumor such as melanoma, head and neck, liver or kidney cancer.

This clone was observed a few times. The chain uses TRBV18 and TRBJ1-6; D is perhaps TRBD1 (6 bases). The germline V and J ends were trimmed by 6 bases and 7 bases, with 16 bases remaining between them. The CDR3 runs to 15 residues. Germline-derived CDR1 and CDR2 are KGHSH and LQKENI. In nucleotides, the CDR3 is TGTGCCAGCTCGTCTTCGGGGGGCGAAAATTCACCCCTCCACTTT. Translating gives CASSSSGGENSPLHF. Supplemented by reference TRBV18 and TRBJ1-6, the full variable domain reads NAGVMQNPRHLVRRRGQEARLRCSPMKGHSHVYWYRQLPEEGLKFMVYLQKENIIDESGMPKERFSAEFPKEGPSILRIQQVVRGDSAAYFCASSSSGGENSPLHFGNGTRLTVT.

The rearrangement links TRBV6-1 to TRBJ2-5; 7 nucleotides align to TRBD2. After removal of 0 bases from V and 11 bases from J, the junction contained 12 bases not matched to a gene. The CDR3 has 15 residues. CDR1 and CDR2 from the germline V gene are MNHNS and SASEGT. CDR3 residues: CASSEAHPRGREQYF. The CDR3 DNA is TGTGCCAGCAGTGAAGCTCACCCCCGGGGGAGGGAGCAGTACTTC.

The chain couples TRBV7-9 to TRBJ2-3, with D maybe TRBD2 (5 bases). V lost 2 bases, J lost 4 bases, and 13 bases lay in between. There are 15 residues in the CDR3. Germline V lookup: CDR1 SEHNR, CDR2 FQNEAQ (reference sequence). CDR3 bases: TGTGCCAGCAGCTTACGAGGGTTGGGGTCAGATACGCAGTATTTT. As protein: CASSLRGLGSDTQYF.

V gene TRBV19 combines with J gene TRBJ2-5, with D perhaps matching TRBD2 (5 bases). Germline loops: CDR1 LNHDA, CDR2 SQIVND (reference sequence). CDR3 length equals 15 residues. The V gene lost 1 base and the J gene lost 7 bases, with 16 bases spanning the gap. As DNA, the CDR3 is TGTGCCAGTAGTATAGGCCCCGAACCGGCGGGGACCCAGTACTTC. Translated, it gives CASSIGPEPAGTQYF.

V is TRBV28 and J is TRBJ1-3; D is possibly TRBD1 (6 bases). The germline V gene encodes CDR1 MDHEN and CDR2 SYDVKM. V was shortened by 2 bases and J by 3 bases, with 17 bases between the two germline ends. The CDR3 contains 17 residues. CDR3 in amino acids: CASSLGRPGAHGNTIYF. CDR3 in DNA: TGTGCCAGCAGTTTAGGACGGCCAGGGGCGCATGGAAACACCATATATTTT.

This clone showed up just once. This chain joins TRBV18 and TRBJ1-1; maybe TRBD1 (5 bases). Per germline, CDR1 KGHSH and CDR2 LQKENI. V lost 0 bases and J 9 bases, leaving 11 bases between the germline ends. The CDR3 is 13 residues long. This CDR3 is CASSPPGTGKAFF. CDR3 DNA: TGTGCCAGCTCACCACCAGGGACGGGGAAAGCTTTCTTT.

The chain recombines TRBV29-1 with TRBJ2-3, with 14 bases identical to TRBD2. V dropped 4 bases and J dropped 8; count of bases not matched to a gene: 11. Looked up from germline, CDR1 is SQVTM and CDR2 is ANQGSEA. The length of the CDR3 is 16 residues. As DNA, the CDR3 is TGCAGCGTTGCGGGAAGAGGGACTAGCGGGGGCGGTACGCAGTATTTT. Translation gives CSVAGRGTSGGGTQYF.

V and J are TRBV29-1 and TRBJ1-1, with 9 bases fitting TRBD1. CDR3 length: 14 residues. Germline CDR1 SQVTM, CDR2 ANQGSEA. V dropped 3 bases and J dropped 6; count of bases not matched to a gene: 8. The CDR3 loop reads CSVEPQGAGAEAFF. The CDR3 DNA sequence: TGCAGCGTTGAGCCACAGGGGGCGGGTGCTGAAGCTTTCTTT. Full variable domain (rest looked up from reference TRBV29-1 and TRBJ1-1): SAVISQKPSRDICQRGTSLTIQCQVDSQVTMMFWYRQQPGQSLTLIATANQGSEATYESGFVIDKFPISRPNLTFSTLTVSNMSPEDSSIYLCSVEPQGAGAEAFFGQGTRLTVV.

The CDR3 loop is CASNGGGAGNTGELFF. DNA for the CDR3: TGTGCCAGTAACGGCGGGGGGGCCGGTAACACCGGGGAGCTGTTTTTT. The gene calls are TRBV19 and TRBJ2-2, with 9 bases identical to TRBD2. Looked up from germline, CDR1 is LNHDA and CDR2 is SQIVND (reference sequence). This CDR3 has 16 amino acids. Trimming at V came to 7 bases and at J to 2 bases, leaving 8 bases not matched to a gene.

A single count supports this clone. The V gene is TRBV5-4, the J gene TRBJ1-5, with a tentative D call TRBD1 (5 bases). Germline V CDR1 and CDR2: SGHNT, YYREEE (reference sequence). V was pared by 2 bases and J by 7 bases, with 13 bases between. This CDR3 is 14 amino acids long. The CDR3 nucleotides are TGTGCCAGCAGCTTATGGGGACTAGGACAGCCCCAGCATTTT. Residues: CASSLWGLGQPQHF.

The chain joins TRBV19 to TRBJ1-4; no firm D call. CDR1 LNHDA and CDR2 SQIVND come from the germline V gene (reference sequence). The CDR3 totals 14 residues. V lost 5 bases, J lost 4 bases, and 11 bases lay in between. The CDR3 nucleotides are TGTGCCAGTAGTCTGGGATCCGGTAATGAAAAACTGTTTTTT. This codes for CASSLGSGNEKLFF. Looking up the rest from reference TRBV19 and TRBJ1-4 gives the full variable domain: DGGITQSPKYLFRKEGQNVTLSCEQNLNHDAMYWYRQDPGQGLRLIYYSQIVNDFQKGDIAEGYSVSREKKESFPLTVTSAQKNPTAFYLCASSLGSGNEKLFFGSGTQLSVL.

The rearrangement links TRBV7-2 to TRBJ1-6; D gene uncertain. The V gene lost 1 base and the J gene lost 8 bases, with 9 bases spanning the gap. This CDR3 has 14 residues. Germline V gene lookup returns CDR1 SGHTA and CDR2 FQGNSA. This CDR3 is CASSLGPADSPLHF. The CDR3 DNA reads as TGTGCCAGCAGCTTAGGCCCCGCGGATTCACCCCTCCACTTT.

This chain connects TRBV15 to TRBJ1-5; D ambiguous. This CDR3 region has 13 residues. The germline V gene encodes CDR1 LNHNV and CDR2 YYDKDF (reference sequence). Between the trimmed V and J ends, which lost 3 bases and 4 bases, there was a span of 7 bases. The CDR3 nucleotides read TGTGCCACCAGCAGTCCGGAAAATCAGCCCCAGCATTTT. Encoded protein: CATSSPENQPQHF.

CDR3 amino acids: CASGTGELFF. CDR3 DNA sequence: TGCGCCAGCGGCACCGGGGAGCTGTTTTTT. The rearrangement links TRBV5-1 to TRBJ2-2; the D is unclear. Germline V gene sequence: CDR1 SGHRS, CDR2 YFSETQ. Trimming pared 7 bases from V and 4 bases from J, leaving 2 bases between. The CDR3 length is 10 residues.

The CDR3 nucleotides are TGTGCCAGTAGTATAGGACTCGGGGGGATGAACACTGAAGCTTTCTTT. Its protein product is CASSIGLGGMNTEAFF. The J gene is TRBJ1-1, the V gene TRBV19; maybe TRBD1 (5 bases). V shed 1 base and J shed 0 bases, with 12 bases lying between them. CDR3 length: 16 amino acids. CDR1 and CDR2 from the germline V gene are LNHDA and SQIVND (reference sequence).

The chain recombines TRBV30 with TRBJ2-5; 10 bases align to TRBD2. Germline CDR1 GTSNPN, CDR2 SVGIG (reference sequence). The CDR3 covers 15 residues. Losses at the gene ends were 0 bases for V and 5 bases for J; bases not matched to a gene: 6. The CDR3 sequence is CAWSVKLAGDETQYF. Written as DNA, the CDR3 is TGTGCCTGGAGTGTAAAGCTAGCGGGGGACGAGACCCAGTACTTC.

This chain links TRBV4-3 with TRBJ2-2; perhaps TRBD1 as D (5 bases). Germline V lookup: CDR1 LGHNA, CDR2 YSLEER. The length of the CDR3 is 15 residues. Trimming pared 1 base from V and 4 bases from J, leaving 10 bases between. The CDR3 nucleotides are TGCGCCAGCAGCCAAGTGAGACAGAGCACCGGGGAGCTGTTTTTT. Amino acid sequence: CASSQVRQSTGELFF.

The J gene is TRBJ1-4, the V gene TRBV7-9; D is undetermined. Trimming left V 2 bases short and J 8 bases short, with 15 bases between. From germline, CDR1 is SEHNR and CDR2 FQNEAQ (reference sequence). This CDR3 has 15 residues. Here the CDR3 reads CASSLTAFGGEKLFF. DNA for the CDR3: TGTGCCAGCAGCTTAACGGCATTTGGAGGGGAAAAACTGTTTTTT.

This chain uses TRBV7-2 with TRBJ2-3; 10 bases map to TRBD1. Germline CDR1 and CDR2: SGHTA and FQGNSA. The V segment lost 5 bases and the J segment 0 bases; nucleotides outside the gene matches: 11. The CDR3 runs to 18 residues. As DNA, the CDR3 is TGTGCCAGCAGCGAAGGACAGGGGGTTCCCTCTAGCACAGATACGCAGTATTTT. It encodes CASSEGQGVPSSTDTQYF.

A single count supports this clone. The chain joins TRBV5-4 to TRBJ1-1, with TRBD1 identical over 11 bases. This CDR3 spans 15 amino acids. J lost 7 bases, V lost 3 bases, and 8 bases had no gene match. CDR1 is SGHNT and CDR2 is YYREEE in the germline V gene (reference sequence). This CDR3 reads CASSYRTGGESEAFF. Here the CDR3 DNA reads TGTGCCAGCAGCTATCGGACAGGGGGCGAAAGTGAAGCTTTCTTT.

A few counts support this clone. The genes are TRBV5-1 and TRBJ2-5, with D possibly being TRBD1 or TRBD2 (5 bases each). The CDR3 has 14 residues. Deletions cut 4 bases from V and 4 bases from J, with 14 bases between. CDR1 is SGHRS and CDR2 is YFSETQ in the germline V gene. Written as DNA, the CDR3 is TGCGCCAGCAGCATTGGGACGTCCCGAGAGACCCAGTACTTC. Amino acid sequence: CASSIGTSRETQYF.

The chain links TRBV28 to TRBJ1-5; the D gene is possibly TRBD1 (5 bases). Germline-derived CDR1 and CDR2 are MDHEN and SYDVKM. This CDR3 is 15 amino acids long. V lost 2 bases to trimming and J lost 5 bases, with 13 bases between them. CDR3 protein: CASSLGGGTYQPQHF. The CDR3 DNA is TGTGCCAGCAGTTTAGGGGGGGGAACCTATCAGCCCCAGCATTTT.

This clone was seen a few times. CDR3 DNA: TGTGCTAGTGGTTTGCCCAAGATGGGGCAGTACTTC. Translation gives CASGLPKMGQYF. The chain is built from TRBV12-5 and TRBJ2-7, with D unresolved. The CDR3 consists of 12 residues. Germline CDR1 is LGHNT and CDR2 is FRNRAP. Trimming removed 2 bases at V and 9 bases at J, with 11 bases between. The variable domain in full, with the rest retrieved from reference TRBV12-5 and TRBJ2-7, is DARVTQTPRHKVTEMGQEVTMRCQPILGHNTVFWYRQTMMQGLELLAYFRNRAPLDDSGMPKDRFSAEMPDATLATLKIQPSEPRDSAVYFCASGLPKMGQYFGPGTRLTVT.